This is a list of T cell receptor beta chains from one sample in a study of response to subunit inactivated influenza vaccine. TCRdb reprocessed the RT-PCR reads with MiXCR, giving one entry per CDR3 protein. The sample has more than 600,000 distinct CDR3 sequences, about a fifth seen once. The source was PBMCs from blood, collected 5 days after vaccination. These receptor sequences come from a man aged 45 to 65 who received an inactivated influenza vaccine. CDR3s include the opening cysteine and the closing phenylalanine or tryptophan. D genes are given only for firm matches. The size of a clone is reported for some rows only, either as once, few or many, or as a class for expanded clones.

few,NA,TRBV20-1,TRBJ2-3,CSAGTGPDTQYF,TGCAGTGCGGGGACGGGGCCAGATACGCAGTATTTT
NA,NA,TRBV5-1,TRBJ2-7,CASSLDGTASYEQYF,TGCGCCAGCAGCTTGGATGGGACCGCTTCCTACGAGCAGTACTTC
few,NA,TRBV6-5,TRBJ2-3,CASSINRETQYF,TGTGCCAGCAGTATCAACAGGGAGACGCAGTATTTT
NA,TRBD2,TRBV11-2,TRBJ2-7,CASSLTGGASYEQYF,TGTGCCAGCAGCTTAACCGGGGGGGCCTCCTACGAGCAGTACTTC
NA,NA,TRBV14,TRBJ1-1,CASSNLATWNTEAFF,TGTGCCAGCAGCAACCTCGCTACCTGGAACACTGAAGCTTTCTTT
once,TRBD1,TRBV24-1,TRBJ2-1,CATSEGRGGSVDEQFF,TGTGCCACCAGTGAGGGGCGAGGGGGCAGCGTCGATGAGCAGTTCTTC
NA,TRBD1,TRBV5-1,TRBJ2-5,CASSAGTGKETQYF,TGCGCCAGCAGCGCCGGGACAGGGAAGGAGACCCAGTACTTC
few,NA,TRBV6-9,TRBJ2-5,CASRVGDQETQYF,TGTGCCAGTCGAGTGGGGGACCAAGAGACCCAGTACTTC
few,NA,TRBV29-1,TRBJ1-2,CSVRTAYGYTF,TGCAGCGTTAGGACAGCCTATGGCTACACCTTC
NA,NA,TRBV18,TRBJ1-1,CASSPRPMNTEAFF,TGTGCCAGCTCACCACGCCCCATGAACACTGAAGCTTTCTTT
few,NA,TRBV10-3,TRBJ1-1,CAISDMGDTEAFF,TGTGCCATCAGTGATATGGGGGACACTGAAGCTTTCTTT
many,TRBD2,TRBV12-3/TRBV12-4,TRBJ2-1,CASSPPVGLGYNEQFF,TGTGCCAGCAGTCCGCCGGTGGGACTAGGATACAATGAGCAGTTCTTC
NA,NA,TRBV5-5,TRBJ1-6,CASSLAGLVSPLHF,TGTGCCAGCAGCTTGGCGGGGTTGGTTTCACCCCTCCACTTT
NA,TRBD1,TRBV7-3,TRBJ2-3,CASRWTGASTDTQYF,TGTGCCAGCAGGTGGACAGGGGCTAGCACAGATACGCAGTATTTT
NA,NA,TRBV20-1,TRBJ2-2,CSARGGGMITGELFF,TGCAGTGCTAGAGGTGGGGGGATGATCACCGGGGAGCTGTTTTTT
many,NA,TRBV5-5,TRBJ1-5,CASSFGTLFNQPQHF,TGTGCCAGCAGCTTTGGCACCCTTTTCAATCAGCCCCAGCATTTT